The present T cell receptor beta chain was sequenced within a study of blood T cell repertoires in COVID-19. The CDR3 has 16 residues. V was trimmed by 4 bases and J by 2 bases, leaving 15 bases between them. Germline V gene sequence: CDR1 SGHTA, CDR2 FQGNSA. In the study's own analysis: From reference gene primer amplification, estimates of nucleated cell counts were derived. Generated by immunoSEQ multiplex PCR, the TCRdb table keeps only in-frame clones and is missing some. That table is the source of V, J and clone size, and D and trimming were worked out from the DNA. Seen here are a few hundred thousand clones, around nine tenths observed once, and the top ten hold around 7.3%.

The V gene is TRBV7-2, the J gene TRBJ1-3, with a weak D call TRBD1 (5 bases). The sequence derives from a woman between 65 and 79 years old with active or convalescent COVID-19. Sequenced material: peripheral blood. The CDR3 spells CASSSDRGGTGNTIYF. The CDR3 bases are TGTGCCAGCAGCTCGGACCGCGGGGGAACTGGAAACACCATATATTTT.